This is a list of T cell receptor beta chains from one sample in a study of cytomegalovirus exposure and HLA in healthy donors. Generated by immunoSEQ multiplex PCR, the TCRdb table keeps only in-frame clones and is missing some. Seen here are roughly 160,000 clones, 60% to 85% observed once, and the top ten hold roughly 2%. Specimen: PBMCs. The receptors derive from a man aged 45-60 years in good health and CMV-seropositive. Each CDR3 is given with its conserved first and last residue. The order of the fields is J gene, clone size, CDR3 length, D gene, V gene, CDR3 DNA, CDR3 protein. A D gene is named only where the DNA matches it firmly. Size is stated for part of the rows, as once, few or many counts, or as a class when the clone is expanded.

>TRBJ1-6|.|14|TRBD1|TRBV10-3
TGTGCCATCAGCGTGGGACAGGGGAATTCACCCCTCCACTTT
CAISVGQGNSPLHF
>TRBJ2-2|.|15|TRBD2|TRBV6-1
TGTGCCAGCAGTCTTCCGAGCGGGGGCGGGGGGGAGCTGTTTTTT
CASSLPSGGGGELFF
>TRBJ2-6|.|17|TRBD1|TRBV30
TGTGCCTGGGCGGGACAGGGGGCTAGATCTGGGGCCAACGTCCTGACTTTC
CAWAGQGARSGANVLTF
>TRBJ2-5|.|13|.|TRBV7-3
TGTGCCAGCAGCCTAGGGGGTGACGAGACCCAGTACTTC
CASSLGGDETQYF
>TRBJ1-5|.|15|TRBD1|TRBV14
TGTGCCAGCAACAGCGGACAGGGTTTCAATCAGCCCCAGCATTTT
CASNSGQGFNQPQHF
>TRBJ2-3|.|15|.|TRBV5-1
TGCGCCAGCAGCTTGTTGACGAGGGACACAGATACGCAGTATTTT
CASSLLTRDTDTQYF
>TRBJ1-6|.|15|TRBD1|TRBV6-5
TGTGCCAGCAGTTACGCCACAGGGGTTAATTCACCCCTCCACTTT
CASSYATGVNSPLHF
>TRBJ2-5|.|16|TRBD1|TRBV11-1
TGTGCCACCACCCTGGACAGGGGTCCTTTGCAAGAGACCCAGTACTTC
CATTLDRGPLQETQYF
>TRBJ1-1|.|15|TRBD1|TRBV7-9
TGTGCCAGCAGCTTATTGGCAGGGGGGAACACTGAAGCTTTCTTT
CASSLLAGGNTEAFF
>TRBJ2-5|few|14|.|TRBV11-2
TGTGCCAGCAGCTTAGAGTGGAAGGGGGAGACCCAGTACTTC
CASSLEWKGETQYF
>TRBJ1-2|.|13|TRBD1|TRBV7-6
TGTGCCAGCAGCCGGGACAGGGGGCATGGCTACACCTTC
CASSRDRGHGYTF
>TRBJ1-1|.|13|TRBD1|TRBV7-9
TGTGCCAGCAGCACAGGGGGCCCCACTGAAGCTTTCTTT
CASSTGGPTEAFF
>TRBJ1-5|.|15|TRBD1|TRBV7-8
TGTGCCAGCAGCGTCGCAAGGGGGCGCGGTCAGCCCCAGCATTTT
CASSVARGRGQPQHF
>TRBJ2-7|few|23|TRBD1|TRBV29-1
TGCAGCGTTGAAGATCCGGTTAGGACAGGCCCCCCCAAAGGTGGAACCCCATTCTACGAGCAGTACTTC
CSVEDPVRTGPPKGGTPFYEQYF
>TRBJ2-7|.|15|TRBD1|TRBV7-6
TGTGCCAGCAGCTTTTGGGACAGAAGATCCTACGAGCAGTACTTC
CASSFWDRRSYEQYF
>TRBJ2-5|once|16|.|TRBV4-3
TGCGCCAGCAGCCAAGATTTGAGAGCGGGTCAAGAGACCCAGTACTTC
CASSQDLRAGQETQYF
>TRBJ1-1|.|14|TRBD1|TRBV4-1
TGCGCCAGCAGCTACAGGGGGATGAACACTGAAGCTTTCTTT
CASSYRGMNTEAFF
>TRBJ2-1|.|15|.|TRBV19
TGTGCCAGTAGTATGGCCCGGAGGGTTTACAATGAGCAGTTCTTC
CASSMARRVYNEQFF
>TRBJ2-6|.|20|TRBD2|TRBV2
TGTGCCAGCAGTGACACTAGCGGGGGCGGAATTTTGTCTGGGGCCAACGTCCTGACTTTC
CASSDTSGGGILSGANVLTF
>TRBJ2-2|.|15|.|TRBV21-1
TGTGCCAGCAGCACGGAAGGGGGGGGGACCGGGGAGCTGTTTTTT
CASSTEGGGTGELFF
>TRBJ2-7|.|16|.|TRBV7-9
TGTGCCAGCAGCTCACACATACCGACAGGTCACTACGAGCAGTACTTC
CASSSHIPTGHYEQYF
>TRBJ2-1|.|17|.|TRBV5-1
TGCGCCAGCAGCTTCCGCCGGGGAAGTGTGTCCTACAATGAGCAGTTCTTC
CASSFRRGSVSYNEQFF
>TRBJ2-7|.|14|TRBD1|TRBV28
TGTGCCAGCAGTCTTCCGGGACAGGGGTACGAGCAGTACTTC
CASSLPGQGYEQYF
>TRBJ1-6|once|21|.|TRBV5-1
TGCGCCAGCAGCTTGGCGGGTGTAGCTCCTTCGAGGAGCTCCTATAATTCACCCCTCCACTTT
CASSLAGVAPSRSSYNSPLHF
>TRBJ1-2|few|14|TRBD1|TRBV23-1
TGCGCCAGCAGTCAAGTGGACAGGGGGCCTGGCTACACCTTC
CASSQVDRGPGYTF
>TRBJ2-7|once|16|TRBD2|TRBV5-1
TGCGCCAGCAGCTTGGCTAGCGGGGGGGCGGTTTACGAGCAGTACTTC
CASSLASGGAVYEQYF
>TRBJ2-7|few|14|TRBD2|TRBV27
TGTGCCAGCAGCCCTGGACGGGGGGGTTACGAGCAGTACTTC
CASSPGRGGYEQYF
>TRBJ1-3|.|15|TRBD1|TRBV6-5
TGTGCCAGCAGTCGGACAGGGGAGGCTGGAAACACCATATATTTT
CASSRTGEAGNTIYF
>TRBJ2-3|.|17|TRBD2|TRBV9
TGTGCCAGCAGCGAACGTAGCGGGGGGCCTCACTCAGATACGCAGTATTTT
CASSERSGGPHSDTQYF
>TRBJ2-7|.|14|TRBD1|TRBV4-1
TGCGCCAGCAGCCAAGCGACAGGGTCCTACGAGCAGTACTTC
CASSQATGSYEQYF
>TRBJ2-7|.|13|.|TRBV27
TGTGCCAGCAGTTATAGGGGAACCTACGAGCAGTACTTC
CASSYRGTYEQYF
>TRBJ2-1|.|15|.|TRBV9
TGTGCCAGCAGCGGGAAGACAGCCTCCTACAATGAGCAGTTCTTC
CASSGKTASYNEQFF
>TRBJ1-4|few|16|.|TRBV4-3
TGCGCCAGCAGCCCCACATTAGGGGGTACTAATGAAAAACTGTTTTTT
CASSPTLGGTNEKLFF
>TRBJ2-1|.|13|TRBD1|TRBV10-1
TGCGCCAGCAGTGCAGGGGGAAGGAATGAGCAGTTCTTC
CASSAGGRNEQFF
>TRBJ1-2|.|13|TRBD1|TRBV9
TGTGCCAGCAGCCTCCGGGACAGGGAAGGCTACACCTTC
CASSLRDREGYTF
>TRBJ2-1|.|15|.|TRBV4-2
TGTGCCAGCAGCCAAGTAACTAGAGCAGACAATGAGCAGTTCTTC
CASSQVTRADNEQFF
>TRBJ1-2|.|17|.|TRBV27
TGTGCCAGCAGTCCACAACGACATGGGGCCGCGCTCTATGGCTACACCTTC
CASSPQRHGAALYGYTF
>TRBJ1-6|.|14|.|TRBV27
TGTGCCAGCAGGCCGACAGCCCATAATTCACCCCTCCACTTT
CASRPTAHNSPLHF
>TRBJ1-2|.|14|TRBD1|TRBV6-5
TGTGCCAGCACCCGGACAGGGGGCTACTATGGCTACACCTTC
CASTRTGGYYGYTF
>TRBJ2-3|.|14|.|TRBV19
TGTGCCAGTACGCCGGGACACTTCACAGATACGCAGTATTTT
CASTPGHFTDTQYF
>TRBJ1-2|.|17|TRBD1|TRBV4-1
TGCGCCAGCAGCCAAGATCGGGCCGAGACAGGGAACTATGGCTACACCTTC
CASSQDRAETGNYGYTF
>TRBJ2-7|.|14|.|TRBV5-1
TGCGCCAGCAGCTTCGTCGTGGGGCCATACGAGCAGTACTTC
CASSFVVGPYEQYF
>TRBJ1-2|.|20|.|TRBV21-1
TGTGCCAGCAGCATGAAGCCTTTATGTGGGACAGGGTTCCTTAACTATGGCTACACCTTC
CASSMKPLCGTGFLNYGYTF
>TRBJ2-6|.|22|TRBD1|TRBV7-3
TGTGCCAGCAGCTTGCCGCAGGGGGTCGGGATTAGTCAAACACCTGGGGCCAACGTCCTGACTTTC
CASSLPQGVGISQTPGANVLTF
>TRBJ2-5|.|13|.|TRBV9
TGTGCCAGCAGCAGAGGCGGGGAGGAGACCCAGTACTTC
CASSRGGEETQYF
>TRBJ2-3|.|15|TRBD2|TRBV7-3
TGTGCCAGCAGCCGACTAGCGGGGGTCACAGATACGCAGTATTTT
CASSRLAGVTDTQYF
>TRBJ1-1|.|16|.|TRBV4-3
TGCGCCAGCAGCCAAGATGCAGGCAGCATGAACACTGAAGCTTTCTTT
CASSQDAGSMNTEAFF
>TRBJ1-5|.|19|TRBD1|TRBV5-5
TGTGCCAGCAGCATGGATCCAATTCGACAGGGGAGGAGCAATCAGCCCCAGCATTTT
CASSMDPIRQGRSNQPQHF
>TRBJ1-2|.|14|.|TRBV7-9
TGTGCCAGCAGCTTATCCCTATCTAACTATGGCTACACCTTC
CASSLSLSNYGYTF
>TRBJ1-4|.|15|.|TRBV15
TGTGCCACCAGCAGAGGGAGACAGAGTAATGAAAAACTGTTTTTT
CATSRGRQSNEKLFF
>TRBJ2-7|.|12|.|TRBV6-1
TGTGCCAGCAGGGACTACATAAACGAGCAGTACTTC
CASRDYINEQYF
>TRBJ2-3|.|14|.|TRBV5-1
TGCGCCAGCAGTACAGGGCCCGGAGGAGATACGCAGTATTTT
CASSTGPGGDTQYF
>TRBJ2-2|.|15|.|TRBV9
TGTGCCAGCAGCACTCGTACAGGGTTCCCCGGGGAGCTGTTTTTT
CASSTRTGFPGELFF